This T cell receptor (beta chain) appears in the sequencing data of a study of blood T cell repertoires in COVID-19. Using immunoSEQ multiplex PCR, the repertoire was profiled, and TCRdb retains in-frame clones only, with some absent. The sample has 28,000 or so clones, 88% seen once. V gave up 6 bases and J gave up 6 bases, with 12 bases separating them. This CDR3 spans 13 amino acids. Germline CDR1 MNHEY, CDR2 SMNVEV (reference sequence). The sequenced sample was peripheral blood. The clonotype comes from a human donor in a cohort sampled during active COVID-19. This chain links TRBV27 with TRBJ1-5; D unresolved. Here the CDR3 reads CASSPGFFQPQHF. The CDR3 DNA sequence: TGTGCCAGCAGCCCAGGCTTCTTTCAGCCCCAGCATTTT.